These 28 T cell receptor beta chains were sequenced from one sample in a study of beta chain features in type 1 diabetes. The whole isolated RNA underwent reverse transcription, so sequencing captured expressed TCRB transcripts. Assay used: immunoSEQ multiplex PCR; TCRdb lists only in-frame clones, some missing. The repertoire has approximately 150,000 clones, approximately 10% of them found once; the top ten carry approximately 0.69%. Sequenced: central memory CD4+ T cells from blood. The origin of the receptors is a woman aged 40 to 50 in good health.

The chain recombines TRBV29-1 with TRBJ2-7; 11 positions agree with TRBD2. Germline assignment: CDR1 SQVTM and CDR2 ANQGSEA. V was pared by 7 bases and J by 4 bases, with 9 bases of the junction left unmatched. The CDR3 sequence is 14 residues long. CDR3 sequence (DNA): TGCAGCGCCGCCCGGACTAGCGGGTCTTACGAGCAGTACTTC. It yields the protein CSAARTSGSYEQYF.

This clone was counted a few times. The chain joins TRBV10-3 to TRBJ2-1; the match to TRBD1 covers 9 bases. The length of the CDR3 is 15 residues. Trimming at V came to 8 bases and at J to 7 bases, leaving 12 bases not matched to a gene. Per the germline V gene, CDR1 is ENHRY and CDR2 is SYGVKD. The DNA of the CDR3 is TGTGCCATCGGGGGGACAGGGAGTAATATGAATGAGCAGTTCTTC. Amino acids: CAIGGTGSNMNEQFF.

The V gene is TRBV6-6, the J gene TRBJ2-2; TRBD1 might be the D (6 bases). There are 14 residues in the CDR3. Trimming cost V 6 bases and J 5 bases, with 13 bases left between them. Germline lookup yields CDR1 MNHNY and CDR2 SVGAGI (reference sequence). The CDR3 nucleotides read TGTGCCAGCAGAACAGGGAGCTATACCGGGGAGCTGTTTTTT. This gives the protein CASRTGSYTGELFF.

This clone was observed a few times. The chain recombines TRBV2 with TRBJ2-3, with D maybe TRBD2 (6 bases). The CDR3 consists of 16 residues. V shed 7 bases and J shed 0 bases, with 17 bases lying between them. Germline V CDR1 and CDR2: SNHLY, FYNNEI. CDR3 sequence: CASIRQRRGSTDTQYF. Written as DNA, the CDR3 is TGTGCCAGCATCCGCCAGCGGCGGGGCAGCACAGATACGCAGTATTTT.

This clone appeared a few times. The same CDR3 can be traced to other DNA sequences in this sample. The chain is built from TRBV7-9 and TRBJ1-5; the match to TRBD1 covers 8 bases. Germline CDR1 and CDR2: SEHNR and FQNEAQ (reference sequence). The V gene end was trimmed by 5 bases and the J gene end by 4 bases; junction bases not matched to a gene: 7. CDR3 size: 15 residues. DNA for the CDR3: TGTGCCAGCAGCCACGGACAGGGCCCTAATCAGCCCCAGCATTTT. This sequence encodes CASSHGQGPNQPQHF.

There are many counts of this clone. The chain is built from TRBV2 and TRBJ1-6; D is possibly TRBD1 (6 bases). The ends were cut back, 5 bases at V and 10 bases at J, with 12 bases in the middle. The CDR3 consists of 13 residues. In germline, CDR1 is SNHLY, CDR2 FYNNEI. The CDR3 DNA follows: TGTGCCAGCAGTCAAGGTCAGGGGTCACCCCTCCACTTT. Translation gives CASSQGQGSPLHF.

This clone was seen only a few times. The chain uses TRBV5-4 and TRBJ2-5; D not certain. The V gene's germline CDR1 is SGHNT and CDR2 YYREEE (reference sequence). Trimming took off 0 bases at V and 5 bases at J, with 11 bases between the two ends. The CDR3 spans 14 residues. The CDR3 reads CASSLAVFSETQYF. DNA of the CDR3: TGTGCCAGCAGCTTGGCCGTTTTCAGTGAGACCCAGTACTTC.

CDR3 amino acids: CASSQGSGLSTDTQYF. CDR3 DNA: TGCGCCAGCAGCCAAGGTAGCGGGTTAAGCACAGATACGCAGTATTTT. This sequence joins TRBV4-1 and TRBJ2-3, with TRBD2 matching 7 bases. The CDR3 contains 16 residues. The J segment lost 0 bases and the V segment lost 1 base, leaving 4 bases of the junction unmatched. Per germline, CDR1 MGHRA and CDR2 YSYEKL.

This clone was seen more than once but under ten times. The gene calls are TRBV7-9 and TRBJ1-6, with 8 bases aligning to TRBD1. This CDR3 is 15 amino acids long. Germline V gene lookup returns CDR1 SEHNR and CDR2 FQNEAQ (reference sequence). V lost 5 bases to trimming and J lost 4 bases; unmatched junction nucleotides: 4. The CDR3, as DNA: TGTGCCAGCAGCCCTGGACAGGGATATAATTCACCCCTCCACTTT. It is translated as CASSPGQGYNSPLHF. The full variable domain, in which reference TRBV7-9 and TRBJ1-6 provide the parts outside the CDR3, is DTGVSQNPRHKITKRGQNVTFRCDPISEHNRLYWYRQTLGQGPEFLTYFQNEAQLEKSRLLSDRFSAERPKGSFSTLEIQRTEQGDSAMYLCASSPGQGYNSPLHFGNGTRLTVT.

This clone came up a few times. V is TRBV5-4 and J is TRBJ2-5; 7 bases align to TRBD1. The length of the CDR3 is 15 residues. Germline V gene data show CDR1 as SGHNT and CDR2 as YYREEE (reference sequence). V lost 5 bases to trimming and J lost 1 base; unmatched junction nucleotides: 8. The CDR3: CASRYTGTVQETQYF. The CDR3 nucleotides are TGTGCCAGCAGATACACCGGGACAGTCCAAGAGACCCAGTACTTC.

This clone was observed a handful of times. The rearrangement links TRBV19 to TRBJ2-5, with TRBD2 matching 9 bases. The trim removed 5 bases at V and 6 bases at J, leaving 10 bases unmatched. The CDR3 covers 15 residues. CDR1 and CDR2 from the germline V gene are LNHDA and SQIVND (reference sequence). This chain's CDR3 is CASSPWGLAEKTQYF. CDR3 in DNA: TGTGCCAGTAGTCCCTGGGGACTAGCTGAAAAGACCCAGTACTTC. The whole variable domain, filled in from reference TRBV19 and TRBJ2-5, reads DGGITQSPKYLFRKEGQNVTLSCEQNLNHDAMYWYRQDPGQGLRLIYYSQIVNDFQKGDIAEGYSVSREKKESFPLTVTSAQKNPTAFYLCASSPWGLAEKTQYFGPGTRLLVL.

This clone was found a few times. CDR3 DNA: TGTGCCAGCAGGGCTACAGGGCTCGCGAACACCGGGGAGCTGTTTTTT. Residues: CASRATGLANTGELFF. This chain joins TRBV7-2 and TRBJ2-2; possible D gene TRBD1, 6 bases. The CDR3 loop spans 16 amino acids. Germline CDR1 SGHTA, CDR2 FQGNSA. V shed 6 bases and J shed 0 bases, with 14 bases lying between them.

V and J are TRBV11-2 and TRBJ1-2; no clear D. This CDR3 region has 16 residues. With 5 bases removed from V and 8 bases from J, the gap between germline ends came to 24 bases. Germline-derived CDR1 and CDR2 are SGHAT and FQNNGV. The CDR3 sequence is CASSTRLRHQSEGYTF. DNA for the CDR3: TGTGCCAGCAGCACTCGCCTACGCCATCAGTCGGAGGGCTACACCTTC.

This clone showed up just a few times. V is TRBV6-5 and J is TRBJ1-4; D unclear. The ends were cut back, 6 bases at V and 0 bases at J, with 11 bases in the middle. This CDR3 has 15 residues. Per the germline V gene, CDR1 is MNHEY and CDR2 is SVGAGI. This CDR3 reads CASRVAAATNEKLFF. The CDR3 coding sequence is TGTGCCAGCAGGGTCGCGGCCGCAACTAATGAAAAACTGTTTTTT.

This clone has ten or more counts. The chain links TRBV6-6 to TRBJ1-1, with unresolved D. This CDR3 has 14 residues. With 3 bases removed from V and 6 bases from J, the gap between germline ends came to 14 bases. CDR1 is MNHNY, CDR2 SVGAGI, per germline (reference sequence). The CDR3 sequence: CASSYKREVSEAFF. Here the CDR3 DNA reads TGTGCCAGCAGTTATAAACGCGAGGTCTCTGAAGCTTTCTTT.

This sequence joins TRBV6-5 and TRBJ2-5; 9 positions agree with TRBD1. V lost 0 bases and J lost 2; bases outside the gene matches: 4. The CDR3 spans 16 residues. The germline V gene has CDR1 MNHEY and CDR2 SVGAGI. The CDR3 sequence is CASSYSAGTGQETQYF. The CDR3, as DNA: TGTGCCAGCAGTTACTCCGCCGGGACAGGGCAAGAGACCCAGTACTTC.

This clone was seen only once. CDR3 bases: TGCAGCGTTGTTCTCAGGGGGCATGAAAAACTGTTTTTT. Amino acid sequence: CSVVLRGHEKLFF. The rearrangement links TRBV29-1 to TRBJ1-4, with TRBD1 matching over 8 bases. Germline CDR1 and CDR2: SQVTM and ANQGSEA. This CDR3 has 13 residues. V gave up 4 bases and J gave up 6 bases; unmatched junction bases: 4. Full variable domain (rest looked up from reference TRBV29-1 and TRBJ1-4): SAVISQKPSRDICQRGTSLTIQCQVDSQVTMMFWYRQQPGQSLTLIATANQGSEATYESGFVIDKFPISRPNLTFSTLTVSNMSPEDSSIYLCSVVLRGHEKLFFGSGTQLSVL.

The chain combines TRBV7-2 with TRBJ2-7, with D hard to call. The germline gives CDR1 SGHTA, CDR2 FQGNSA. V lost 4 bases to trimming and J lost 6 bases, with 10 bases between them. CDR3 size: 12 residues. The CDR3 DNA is TGTGCCAGCAGCTCTGCCACCGGCGAGCAGTACTTC. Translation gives CASSSATGEQYF. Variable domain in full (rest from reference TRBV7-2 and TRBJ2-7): GAGVSQSPSNKVTEKGKDVELRCDPISGHTALYWYRQSLGQGLEFLIYFQGNSAPDKSGLPSDRFSAERTGGSVSTLTIQRTQQEDSAVYLCASSSATGEQYFGPGTRLTVT.

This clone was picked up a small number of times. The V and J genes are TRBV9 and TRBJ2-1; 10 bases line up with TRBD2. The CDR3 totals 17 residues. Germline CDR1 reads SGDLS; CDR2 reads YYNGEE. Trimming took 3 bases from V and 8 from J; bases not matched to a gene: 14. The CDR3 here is CASSGKYGTSVKDEQFF. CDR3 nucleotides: TGTGCCAGCAGCGGGAAATACGGGACTAGCGTGAAGGATGAGCAGTTCTTC. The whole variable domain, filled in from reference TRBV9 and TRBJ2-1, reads DSGVTQTPKHLITATGQRVTLRCSPRSGDLSVYWYQQSLDQGLQFLIQYYNGEERAKGNILERFSAQQFPDLHSELNLSSLELGDSALYFCASSGKYGTSVKDEQFFGPGTRLTVL.

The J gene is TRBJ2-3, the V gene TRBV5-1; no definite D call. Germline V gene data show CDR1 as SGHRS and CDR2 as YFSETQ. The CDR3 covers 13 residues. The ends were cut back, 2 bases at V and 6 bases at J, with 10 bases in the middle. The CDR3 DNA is TGCGCCAGCAGCTTTTGGTTTGGCGATACGCAGTATTTT. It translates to CASSFWFGDTQYF.

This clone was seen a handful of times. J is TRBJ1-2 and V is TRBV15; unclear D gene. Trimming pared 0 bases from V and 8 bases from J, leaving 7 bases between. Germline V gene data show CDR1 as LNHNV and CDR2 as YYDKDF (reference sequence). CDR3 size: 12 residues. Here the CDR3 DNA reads TGTGCCACCAGCAGAGATAATCAGGGCTACACCTTC. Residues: CATSRDNQGYTF.

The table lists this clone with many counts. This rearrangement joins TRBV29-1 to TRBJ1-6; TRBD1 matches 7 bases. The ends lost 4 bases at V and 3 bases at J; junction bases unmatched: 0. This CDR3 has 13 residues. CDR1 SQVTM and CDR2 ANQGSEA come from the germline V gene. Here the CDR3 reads CSVGQGYNSPLHF. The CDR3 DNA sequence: TGCAGCGTTGGACAGGGCTATAATTCACCCCTCCACTTT. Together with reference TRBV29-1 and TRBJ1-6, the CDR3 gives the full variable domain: SAVISQKPSRDICQRGTSLTIQCQVDSQVTMMFWYRQQPGQSLTLIATANQGSEATYESGFVIDKFPISRPNLTFSTLTVSNMSPEDSSIYLCSVGQGYNSPLHFGNGTRLTVT.

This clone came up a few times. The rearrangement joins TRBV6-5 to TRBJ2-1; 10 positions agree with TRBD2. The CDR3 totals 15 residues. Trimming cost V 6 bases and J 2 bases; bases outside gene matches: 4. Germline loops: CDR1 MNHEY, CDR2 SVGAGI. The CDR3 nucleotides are TGTGCCAGCAGCCTAGCGGGGGAGACCTACAATGAGCAGTTCTTC. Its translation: CASSLAGETYNEQFF.

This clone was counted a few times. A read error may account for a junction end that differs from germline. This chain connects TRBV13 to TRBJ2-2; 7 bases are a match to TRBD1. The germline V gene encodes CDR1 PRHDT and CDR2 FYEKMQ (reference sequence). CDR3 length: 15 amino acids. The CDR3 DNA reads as TGTGCCAGCTGCTTCCGCGACAGGGAAACCGGGGAGCTGTTTTTT. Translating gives CASCFRDRETGELFF.

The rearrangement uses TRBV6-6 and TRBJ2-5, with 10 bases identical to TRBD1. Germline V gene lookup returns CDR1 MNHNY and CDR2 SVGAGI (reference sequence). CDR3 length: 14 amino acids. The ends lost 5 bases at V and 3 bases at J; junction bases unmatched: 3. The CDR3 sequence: CASSPGQGKETQYF. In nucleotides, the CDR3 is TGTGCCAGCAGTCCGGGACAGGGGAAAGAGACCCAGTACTTC.

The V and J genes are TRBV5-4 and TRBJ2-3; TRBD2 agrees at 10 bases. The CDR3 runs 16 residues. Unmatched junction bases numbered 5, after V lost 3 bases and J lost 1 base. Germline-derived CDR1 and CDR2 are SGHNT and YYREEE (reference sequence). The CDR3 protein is CASSSPGLAGTDTQYF. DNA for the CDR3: TGTGCCAGCAGCTCCCCCGGACTAGCGGGCACAGATACGCAGTATTTT.

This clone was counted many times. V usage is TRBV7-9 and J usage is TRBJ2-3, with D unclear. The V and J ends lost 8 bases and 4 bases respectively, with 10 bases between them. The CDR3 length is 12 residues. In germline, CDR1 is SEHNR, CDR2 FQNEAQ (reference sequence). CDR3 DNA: TGTGCCAGCCGCAGATTGTCAGATACGCAGTATTTT. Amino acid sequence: CASRRLSDTQYF.

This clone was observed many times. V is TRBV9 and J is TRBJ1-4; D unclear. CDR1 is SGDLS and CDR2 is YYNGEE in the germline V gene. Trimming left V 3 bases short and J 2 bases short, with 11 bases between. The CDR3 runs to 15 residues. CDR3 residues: CASSGGSGTNEKLFF. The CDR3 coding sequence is TGTGCCAGCAGCGGTGGGTCGGGGACTAATGAAAAACTGTTTTTT.